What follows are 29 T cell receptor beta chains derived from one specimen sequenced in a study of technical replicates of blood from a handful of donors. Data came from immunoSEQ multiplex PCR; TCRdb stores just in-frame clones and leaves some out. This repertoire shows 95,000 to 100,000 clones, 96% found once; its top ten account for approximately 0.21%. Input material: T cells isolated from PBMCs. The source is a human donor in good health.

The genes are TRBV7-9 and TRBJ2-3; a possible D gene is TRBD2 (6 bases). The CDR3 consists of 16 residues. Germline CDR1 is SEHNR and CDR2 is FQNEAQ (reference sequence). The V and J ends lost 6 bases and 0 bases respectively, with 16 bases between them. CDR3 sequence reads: CASSFTSTASTDTQYF. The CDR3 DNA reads TGTGCCAGCAGTTTTACTAGCACCGCTAGCACAGATACGCAGTATTTT.

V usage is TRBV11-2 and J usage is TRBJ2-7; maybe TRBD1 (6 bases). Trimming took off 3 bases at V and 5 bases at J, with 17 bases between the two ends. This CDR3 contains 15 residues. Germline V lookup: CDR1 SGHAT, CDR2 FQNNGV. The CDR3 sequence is CASSLTQGLFHEQYF. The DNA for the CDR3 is TGTGCCAGCAGCTTGACCCAGGGGCTATTCCACGAGCAGTACTTC.

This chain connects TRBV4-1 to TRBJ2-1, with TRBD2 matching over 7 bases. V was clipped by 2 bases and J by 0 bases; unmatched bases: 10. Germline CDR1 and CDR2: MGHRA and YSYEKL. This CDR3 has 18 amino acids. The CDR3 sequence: CASSQPRLADRSYNEQFF. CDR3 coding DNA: TGCGCCAGCAGCCAACCCCGACTAGCAGACCGCTCCTACAATGAGCAGTTCTTC.

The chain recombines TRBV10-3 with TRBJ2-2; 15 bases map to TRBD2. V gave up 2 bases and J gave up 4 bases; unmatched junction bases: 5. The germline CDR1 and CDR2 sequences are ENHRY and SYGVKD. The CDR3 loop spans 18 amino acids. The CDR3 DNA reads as TGTGCCATCAGTGAGGGACTAGCGGGAGGGCCGGGCACCGGGGAGCTGTTTTTT. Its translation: CAISEGLAGGPGTGELFF.

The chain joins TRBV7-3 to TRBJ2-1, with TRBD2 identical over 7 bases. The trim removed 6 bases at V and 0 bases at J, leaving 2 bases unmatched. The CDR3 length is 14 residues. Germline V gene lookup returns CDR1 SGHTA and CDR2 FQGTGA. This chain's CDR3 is CASRRGDSYNEQFF. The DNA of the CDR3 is TGTGCCAGCAGACGGGGGGACTCCTACAATGAGCAGTTCTTC.

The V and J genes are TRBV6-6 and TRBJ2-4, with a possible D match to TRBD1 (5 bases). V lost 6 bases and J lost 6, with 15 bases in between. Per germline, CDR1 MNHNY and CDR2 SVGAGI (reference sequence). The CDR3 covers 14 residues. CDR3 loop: CASSRQNELNIQYF. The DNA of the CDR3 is TGTGCCAGCAGCCGACAGAACGAATTAAACATTCAGTACTTC.

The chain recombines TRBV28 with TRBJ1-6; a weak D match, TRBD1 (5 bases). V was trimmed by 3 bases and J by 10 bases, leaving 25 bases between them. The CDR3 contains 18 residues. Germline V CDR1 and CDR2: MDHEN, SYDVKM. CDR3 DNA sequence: TGTGCCAGCAGTTTGAATCCCGCCTGGGGAGTACGGGGGTCACCCCTCCACTTT. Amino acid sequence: CASSLNPAWGVRGSPLHF.

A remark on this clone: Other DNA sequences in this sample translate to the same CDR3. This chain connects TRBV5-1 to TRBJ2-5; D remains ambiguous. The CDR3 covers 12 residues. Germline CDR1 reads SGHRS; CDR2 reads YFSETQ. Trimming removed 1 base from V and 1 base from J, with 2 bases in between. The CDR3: CASSLLQETQYF. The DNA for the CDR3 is TGCGCCAGCAGCTTGCTCCAAGAGACCCAGTACTTC.

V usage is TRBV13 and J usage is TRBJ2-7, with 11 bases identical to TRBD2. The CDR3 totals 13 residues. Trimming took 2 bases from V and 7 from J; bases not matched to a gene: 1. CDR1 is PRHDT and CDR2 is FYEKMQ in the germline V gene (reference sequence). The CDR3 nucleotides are TGTGCCAGCAGCTTATGGACTAGCGGGGAGCAGTACTTC. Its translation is CASSLWTSGEQYF.

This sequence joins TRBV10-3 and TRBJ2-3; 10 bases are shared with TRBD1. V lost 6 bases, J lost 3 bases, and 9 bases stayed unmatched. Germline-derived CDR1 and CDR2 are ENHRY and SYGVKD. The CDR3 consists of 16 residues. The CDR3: CAISPGQGEWTDTQYF. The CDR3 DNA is TGTGCCATCAGCCCCGGACAGGGGGAGTGGACAGATACGCAGTATTTT.

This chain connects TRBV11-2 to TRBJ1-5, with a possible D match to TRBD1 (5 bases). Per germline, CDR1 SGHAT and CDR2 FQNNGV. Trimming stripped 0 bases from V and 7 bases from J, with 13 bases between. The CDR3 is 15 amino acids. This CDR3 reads CASSLDAREGQPQHF. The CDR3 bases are TGTGCCAGCAGCTTAGATGCGAGGGAGGGGCAGCCCCAGCATTTT.

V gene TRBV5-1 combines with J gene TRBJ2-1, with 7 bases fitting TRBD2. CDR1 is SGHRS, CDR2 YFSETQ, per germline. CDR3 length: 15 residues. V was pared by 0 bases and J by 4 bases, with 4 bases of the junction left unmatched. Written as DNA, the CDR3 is TGCGCCAGCAGCTTGGGGGCTAGCGGTTACAATGAGCAGTTCTTC. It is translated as CASSLGASGYNEQFF.

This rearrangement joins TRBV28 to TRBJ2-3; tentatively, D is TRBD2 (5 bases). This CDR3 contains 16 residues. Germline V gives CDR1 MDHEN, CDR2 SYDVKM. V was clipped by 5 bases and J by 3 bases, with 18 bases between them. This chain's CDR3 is CASSPVTTKVTDTQYF. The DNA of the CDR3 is TGTGCCAGCAGTCCGGTCACGACTAAGGTTACAGATACGCAGTATTTT. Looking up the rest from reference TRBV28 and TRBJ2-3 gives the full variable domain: DVKVTQSSRYLVKRTGEKVFLECVQDMDHENMFWYRQDPGLGLRLIYFSYDVKMKEKGDIPEGYSVSREKKERFSLILESASTNQTSMYLCASSPVTTKVTDTQYFGPGTRLTVL.

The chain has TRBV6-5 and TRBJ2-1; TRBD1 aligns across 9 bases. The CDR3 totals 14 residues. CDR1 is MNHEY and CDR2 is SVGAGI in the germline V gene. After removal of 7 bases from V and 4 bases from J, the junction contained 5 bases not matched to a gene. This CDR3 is CASTPGTGYNEQFF. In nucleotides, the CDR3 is TGTGCCAGCACCCCCGGGACAGGGTACAATGAGCAGTTCTTC.

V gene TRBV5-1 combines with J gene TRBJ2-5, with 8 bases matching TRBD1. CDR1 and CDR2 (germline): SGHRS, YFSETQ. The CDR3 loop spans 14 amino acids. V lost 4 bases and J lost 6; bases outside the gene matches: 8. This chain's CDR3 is CASSTWTGWKTQYF. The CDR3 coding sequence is TGCGCCAGCAGCACCTGGACAGGGTGGAAGACCCAGTACTTC. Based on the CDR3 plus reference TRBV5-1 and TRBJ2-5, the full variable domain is KAGVTQTPRYLIKTRGQQVTLSCSPISGHRSVSWYQQTPGQGLQFLFEYFSETQRNKGNFPGRFSGRQFSNSRSEMNVSTLELGDSALYLCASSTWTGWKTQYFGPGTRLLVL.

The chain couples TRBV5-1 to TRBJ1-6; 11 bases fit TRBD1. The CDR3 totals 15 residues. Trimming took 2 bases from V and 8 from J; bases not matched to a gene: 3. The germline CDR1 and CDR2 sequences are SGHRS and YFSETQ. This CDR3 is CASSFGQGADSPLHF. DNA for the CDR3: TGCGCCAGCAGCTTTGGACAGGGGGCTGATTCACCCCTCCACTTT.

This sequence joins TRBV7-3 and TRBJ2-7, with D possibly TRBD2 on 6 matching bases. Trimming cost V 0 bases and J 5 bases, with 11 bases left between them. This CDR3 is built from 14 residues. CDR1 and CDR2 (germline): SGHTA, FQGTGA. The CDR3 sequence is CASSLTGLQNEQYF. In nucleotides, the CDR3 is TGTGCCAGCAGCTTAACGGGACTGCAAAACGAGCAGTACTTC.

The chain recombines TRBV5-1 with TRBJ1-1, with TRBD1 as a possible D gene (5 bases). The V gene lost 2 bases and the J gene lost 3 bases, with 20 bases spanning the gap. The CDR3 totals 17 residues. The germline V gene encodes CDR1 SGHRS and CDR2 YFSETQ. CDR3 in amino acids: CASSFAGRPMGDTEAFF. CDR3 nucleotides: TGCGCCAGCAGCTTTGCGGGACGCCCCATGGGGGACACTGAAGCTTTCTTT.

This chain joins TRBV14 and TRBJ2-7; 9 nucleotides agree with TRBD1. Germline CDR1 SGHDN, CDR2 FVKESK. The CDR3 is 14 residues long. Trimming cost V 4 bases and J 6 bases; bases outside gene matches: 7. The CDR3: CASSRSGTGREQYF. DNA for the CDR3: TGTGCCAGCAGCCGATCCGGGACAGGGCGCGAGCAGTACTTC.

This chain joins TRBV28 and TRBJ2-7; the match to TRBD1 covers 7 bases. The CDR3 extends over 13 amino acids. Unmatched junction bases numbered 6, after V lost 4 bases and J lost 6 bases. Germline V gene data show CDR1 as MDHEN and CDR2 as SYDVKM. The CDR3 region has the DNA TGTGCCAGCAGTTCCCCCAACAGGGGCGAGCAGTACTTC. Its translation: CASSSPNRGEQYF.

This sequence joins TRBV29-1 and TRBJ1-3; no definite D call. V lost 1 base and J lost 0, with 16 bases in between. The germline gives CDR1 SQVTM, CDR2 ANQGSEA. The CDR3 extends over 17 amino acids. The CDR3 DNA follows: TGCAGCGTTGAAGCCCCCGGGGTATCCCGCTCTGGAAACACCATATATTTT. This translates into CSVEAPGVSRSGNTIYF.

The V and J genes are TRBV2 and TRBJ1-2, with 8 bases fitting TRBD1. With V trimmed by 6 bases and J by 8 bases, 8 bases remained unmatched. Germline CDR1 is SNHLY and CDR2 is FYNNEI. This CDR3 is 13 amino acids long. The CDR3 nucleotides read TGTGCCAGCAGCCGACAGGGGAGCGCGGGCTACACCTTC. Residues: CASSRQGSAGYTF. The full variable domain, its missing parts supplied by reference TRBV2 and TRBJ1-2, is EPEVTQTPSHQVTQMGQEVILRCVPISNHLYFYWYRQILGQKVEFLVSFYNNEISEKSEIFDDQFSVERPDGSNFTLKIRSTKLEDSAMYFCASSRQGSAGYTFGSGTRLTVV.

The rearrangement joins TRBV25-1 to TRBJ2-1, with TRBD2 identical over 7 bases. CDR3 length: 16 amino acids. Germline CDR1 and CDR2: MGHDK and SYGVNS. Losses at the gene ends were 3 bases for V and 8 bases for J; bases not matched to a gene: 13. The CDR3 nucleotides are TGTGCCAGCAGTGACCCTGGGAGCGGGATATTGGATGAGCAGTTCTTC. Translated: CASSDPGSGILDEQFF.

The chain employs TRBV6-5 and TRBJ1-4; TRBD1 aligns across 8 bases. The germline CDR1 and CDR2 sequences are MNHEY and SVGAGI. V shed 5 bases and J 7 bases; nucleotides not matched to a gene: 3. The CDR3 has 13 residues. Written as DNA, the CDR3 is TGTGCCAGCAGTCTTACAGGGGGTGAAAAACTGTTTTTT. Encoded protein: CASSLTGGEKLFF.

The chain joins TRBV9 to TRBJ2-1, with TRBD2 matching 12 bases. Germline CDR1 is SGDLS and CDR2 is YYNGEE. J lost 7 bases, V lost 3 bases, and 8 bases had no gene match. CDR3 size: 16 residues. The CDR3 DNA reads TGTGCCAGCAGCGGGTCTAGCGGGAGGGCCAATAATGAGCAGTTCTTC. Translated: CASSGSSGRANNEQFF.

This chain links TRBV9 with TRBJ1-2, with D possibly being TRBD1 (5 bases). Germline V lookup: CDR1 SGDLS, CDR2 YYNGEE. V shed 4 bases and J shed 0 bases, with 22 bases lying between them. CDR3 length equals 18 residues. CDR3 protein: CASSSSRGAGSANYGYTF. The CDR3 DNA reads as TGTGCCAGCAGCTCTTCACGTGGGGCGGGGAGTGCTAACTATGGCTACACCTTC.

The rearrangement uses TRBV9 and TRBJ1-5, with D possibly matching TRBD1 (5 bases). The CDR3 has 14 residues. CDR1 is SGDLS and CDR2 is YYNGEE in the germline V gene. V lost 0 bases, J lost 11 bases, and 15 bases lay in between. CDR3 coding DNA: TGTGCCAGCAGCGTAGGCAGGGTGGTACTTGCCCAGCATTTT. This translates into CASSVGRVVLAQHF. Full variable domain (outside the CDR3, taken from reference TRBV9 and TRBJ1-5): DSGVTQTPKHLITATGQRVTLRCSPRSGDLSVYWYQQSLDQGLQFLIQYYNGEERAKGNILERFSAQQFPDLHSELNLSSLELGDSALYFCASSVGRVVLAQHFGDGTRLSIL.

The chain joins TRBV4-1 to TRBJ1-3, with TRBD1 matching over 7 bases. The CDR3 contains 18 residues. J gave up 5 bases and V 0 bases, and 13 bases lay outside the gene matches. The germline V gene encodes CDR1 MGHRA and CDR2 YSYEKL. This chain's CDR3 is CASSQDPDRDLSRNTIYF. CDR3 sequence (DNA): TGCGCCAGCAGCCAAGACCCAGACAGGGATTTGTCGCGAAACACCATATATTTT.

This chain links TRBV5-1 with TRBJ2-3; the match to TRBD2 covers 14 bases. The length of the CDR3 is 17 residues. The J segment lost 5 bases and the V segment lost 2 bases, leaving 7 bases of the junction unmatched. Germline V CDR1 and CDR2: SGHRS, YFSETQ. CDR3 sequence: CASSLKTSGGVIDTQYF. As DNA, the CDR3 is TGCGCCAGCAGCTTAAAGACTAGCGGGGGGGTTATAGATACGCAGTATTTT.